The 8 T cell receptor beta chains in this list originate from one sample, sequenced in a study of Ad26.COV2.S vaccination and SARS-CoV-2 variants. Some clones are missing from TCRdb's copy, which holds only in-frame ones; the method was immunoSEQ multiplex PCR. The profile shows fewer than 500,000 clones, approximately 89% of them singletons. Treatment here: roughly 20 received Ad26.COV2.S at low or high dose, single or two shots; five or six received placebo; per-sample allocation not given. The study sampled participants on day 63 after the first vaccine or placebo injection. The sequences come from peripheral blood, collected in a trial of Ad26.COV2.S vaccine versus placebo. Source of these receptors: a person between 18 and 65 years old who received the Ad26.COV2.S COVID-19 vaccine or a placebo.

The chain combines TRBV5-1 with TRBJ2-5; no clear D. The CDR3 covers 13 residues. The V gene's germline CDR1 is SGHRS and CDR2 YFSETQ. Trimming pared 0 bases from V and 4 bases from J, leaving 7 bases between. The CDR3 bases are TGCGCCAGCAGCTTGGGCGACGGAGAGACCCAGTACTTC. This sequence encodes CASSLGDGETQYF.

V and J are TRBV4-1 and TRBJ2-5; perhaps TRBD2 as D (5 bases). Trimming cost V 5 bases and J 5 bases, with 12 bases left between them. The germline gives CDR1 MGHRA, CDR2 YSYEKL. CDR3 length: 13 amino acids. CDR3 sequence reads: CASSTLALETQYF. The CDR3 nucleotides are TGCGCCAGCAGCACTTTAGCGCTGGAGACCCAGTACTTC.

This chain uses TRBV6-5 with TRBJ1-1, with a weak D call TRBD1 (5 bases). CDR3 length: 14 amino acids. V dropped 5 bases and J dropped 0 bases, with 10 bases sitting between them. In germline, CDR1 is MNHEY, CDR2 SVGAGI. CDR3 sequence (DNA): TGTGCCAGCAGTAAGACAGCTTTGAACACTGAAGCTTTCTTT. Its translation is CASSKTALNTEAFF.

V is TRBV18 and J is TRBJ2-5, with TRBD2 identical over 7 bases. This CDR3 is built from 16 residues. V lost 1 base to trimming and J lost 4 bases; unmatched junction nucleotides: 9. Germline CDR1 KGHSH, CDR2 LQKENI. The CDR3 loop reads CASSPRAAGMVETQYF. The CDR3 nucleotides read TGTGCCAGCTCACCACGTGCAGCGGGGATGGTAGAGACCCAGTACTTC.

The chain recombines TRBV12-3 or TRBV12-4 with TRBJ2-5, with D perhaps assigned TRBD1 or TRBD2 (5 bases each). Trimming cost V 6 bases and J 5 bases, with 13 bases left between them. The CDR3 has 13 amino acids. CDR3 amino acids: CASSRGVVETQYF. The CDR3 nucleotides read TGTGCCAGCAGCCGAGGGGTTGTTGAGACCCAGTACTTC.

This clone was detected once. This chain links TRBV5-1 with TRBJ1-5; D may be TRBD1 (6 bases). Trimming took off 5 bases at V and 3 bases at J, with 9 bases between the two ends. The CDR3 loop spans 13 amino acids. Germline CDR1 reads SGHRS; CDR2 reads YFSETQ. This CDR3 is CASRGQDNQPQHF. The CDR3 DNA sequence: TGCGCCAGCAGGGGACAAGACAATCAGCCCCAGCATTTT.

The DNA of the CDR3 is TGTGCCAGCAGTCGTGAAGAGGTTGGCTACACCTTC. Its translation is CASSREEVGYTF. This sequence joins TRBV2 and TRBJ1-2; D is unclear. CDR1 is SNHLY and CDR2 is FYNNEI in the germline V gene. The CDR3 is 12 residues long. V gave up 5 bases and J gave up 7 bases, with 11 bases separating them.

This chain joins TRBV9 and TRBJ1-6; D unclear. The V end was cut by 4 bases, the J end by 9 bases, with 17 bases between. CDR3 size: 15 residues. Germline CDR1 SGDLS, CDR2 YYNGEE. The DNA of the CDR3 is TGTGCCAGCAGCCTCACTTATCAGATTTTTTCACCCCTCCACTTT. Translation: CASSLTYQIFSPLHF.